This entry concerns a single TCR beta chain. Its target is not known. The V gene end was trimmed by 2 bases and the J gene end by 6 bases; junction bases not matched to a gene: 3. This CDR3 spans 15 amino acids. The germline CDR1 and CDR2 sequences are MGHRA and YSYEKL. A J-beta primer mix and a sample-barcoded 5' primer were used in a second PCR of roughly 7 to 12 cycles. In TCRdb, the 5' RACE reads were re-called with MiXCR into one record per CDR3 protein. This table has just over 1 million distinct CDR3 sequences, less than 50% appearing once. The entry originates in a study of blood T cells in healthy people across ages. Study results and caveats: The fall in TCR beta diversity per million T cells was roughly linear with age.

The people who gave samples were healthy Caucasians from Russia, aged about 6 to 100. The sample taken for sequencing was blood. The TCR was taken from a woman aged 55-70 years in good health. The rearrangement uses TRBV4-1 and TRBJ1-5; 11 bases are a match to TRBD1. The CDR3 protein is CASSQPGTGGQPQHF. The CDR3 DNA reads as TGCGCCAGCAGCCAACCCGGGACAGGGGGTCAGCCCCAGCATTTT.